One sample yielded the 27 T cell receptor beta chains listed below, sequenced in a study of blood T cell repertoires in COVID-19. The assay was immunoSEQ multiplex PCR, and TCRdb's table has in-frame clones only and misses some. The table has approximately 68,000 clones, approximately 80% seen once. The source material was peripheral blood. The source of these receptors is an older woman with acute or convalescent COVID-19.

This chain uses TRBV11-3 with TRBJ2-1; 7 bases agree with TRBD1. V lost 0 bases and J lost 8; bases outside the gene matches: 13. The germline gives CDR1 SGHNT, CDR2 YENEEA. The CDR3 runs to 17 residues. The CDR3 DNA is TGTGCCAGCAGCTTAGATATAGGGGCTAGAGGGGGCCATGAGCAGTTCTTC. Translated: CASSLDIGARGGHEQFF.

This clone was seen once. The chain carries TRBV20-1 and TRBJ2-7; a possible D gene is TRBD2 (5 bases). The CDR3 is 14 amino acids. The V gene lost 3 bases and the J gene lost 5 bases, with 17 bases spanning the gap. The germline gives CDR1 DFQATT, CDR2 SNEGSKA (reference sequence). This CDR3 reads CSASFRGVVHEQYF. For the CDR3, the DNA is TGCAGTGCTAGTTTTCGGGGAGTCGTTCACGAGCAGTACTTC.

This clone has only one observation. The rearrangement joins TRBV29-1 to TRBJ2-5; perhaps TRBD2 as D (5 bases). The V and J ends lost 7 bases and 4 bases respectively, with 19 bases between them. Per the germline V gene, CDR1 is SQVTM and CDR2 is ANQGSEA. The CDR3 loop spans 14 amino acids. Here the CDR3 DNA reads TGCAGCGCCATTGAGGGCTCGAGTCTAGAGACCCAGTACTTC. As protein: CSAIEGSSLETQYF.

The V call is TRBV5-1, the J call TRBJ1-1; a weak D match, TRBD1 (5 bases). The CDR3 consists of 15 residues. The germline V gene encodes CDR1 SGHRS and CDR2 YFSETQ. Trimming took 4 bases from V and 1 from J, leaving 14 bases between them. The CDR3 sequence: CASSPDPQGNTEAFF. Written as DNA, the CDR3 is TGCGCCAGCAGCCCCGACCCCCAGGGGAACACTGAAGCTTTCTTT.

The chain employs TRBV7-9 and TRBJ1-1; weak D call: TRBD1 (5 bases). This CDR3 comprises 16 residues. V gave up 1 base and J gave up 4 bases, with 16 bases separating them. CDR1 is SEHNR, CDR2 FQNEAQ, per germline (reference sequence). In DNA, the CDR3 is TGTGCCAGCAGCTTAGGGATGAACAACCAGGGCACTGAAGCTTTCTTT. Its protein product is CASSLGMNNQGTEAFF. Together with reference TRBV7-9 and TRBJ1-1, the CDR3 gives the full variable domain: DTGVSQNPRHKITKRGQNVTFRCDPISEHNRLYWYRQTLGQGPEFLTYFQNEAQLEKSRLLSDRFSAERPKGSFSTLEIQRTEQGDSAMYLCASSLGMNNQGTEAFFGQGTRLTVV.

The DNA of the CDR3 is TGCGCCAGCAGTCAATCTGGCAGGGGGCAAACCATATATTTT. It specifies CASSQSGRGQTIYF. This sequence joins TRBV23-1 and TRBJ1-3; TRBD1 agrees at 8 bases. TRBV23-1 is noted as an ORF with a role that remains uncertain. This CDR3 is 14 amino acids long. Trimming cost V 0 bases and J 10 bases; bases outside gene matches: 5.

This chain joins TRBV12-3 or TRBV12-4 and TRBJ2-3; D gene ambiguous. Trimming took off 3 bases at V and 2 bases at J, with 6 bases between the two ends. The CDR3 contains 13 residues. CDR3 loop: CASSLRPTDTQYF. Written as DNA, the CDR3 is TGTGCCAGCAGTTTGAGGCCCACAGATACGCAGTATTTT.

This clone was detected only once. The chain has TRBV5-1 and TRBJ2-1; maybe TRBD1 (6 bases). Between the trimmed V and J ends, which lost 7 bases and 3 bases, there was a span of 8 bases. The CDR3 spans 12 residues. Germline lookup yields CDR1 SGHRS and CDR2 YFSETQ. The CDR3 loop reads CASWDNYNEQFF. CDR3 nucleotides: TGCGCCAGCTGGGACAACTACAATGAGCAGTTCTTC.

This clone has only one observation. V is TRBV19 and J is TRBJ2-4, with 10 bases lining up with TRBD1. V gave up 4 bases and J gave up 2 bases; unmatched junction bases: 5. The CDR3 has 16 residues. CDR1 is LNHDA, CDR2 SQIVND, per germline (reference sequence). The CDR3 is CASSNRQGATKNIQYF. CDR3 coding DNA: TGTGCCAGTAGTAACCGACAGGGGGCAACCAAAAACATTCAGTACTTC. Full variable domain (missing parts from reference TRBV19 and TRBJ2-4): DGGITQSPKYLFRKEGQNVTLSCEQNLNHDAMYWYRQDPGQGLRLIYYSQIVNDFQKGDIAEGYSVSREKKESFPLTVTSAQKNPTAFYLCASSNRQGATKNIQYFGAGTRLSVL.

This sequence joins TRBV18 and TRBJ1-1; D might be TRBD1 (5 bases). The CDR3 is 15 residues long. Germline CDR1 KGHSH, CDR2 LQKENI. Trimming removed 2 bases at V and 3 bases at J, with 13 bases between. The CDR3 bases are TGTGCCAGCTCACCAGACCTGCAGGGTCACACTGAAGCTTTCTTT. Its translation: CASSPDLQGHTEAFF.

The chain couples TRBV11-2 to TRBJ2-7; 8 nucleotides align to TRBD1. The J segment lost 3 bases and the V segment lost 4 bases, leaving 5 bases of the junction unmatched. Germline V gene sequence: CDR1 SGHAT, CDR2 FQNNGV. This CDR3 is 14 amino acids long. CDR3 in amino acids: CASSYGTGRYEQYF. The CDR3 coding sequence is TGTGCCAGCAGCTACGGGACAGGACGCTACGAGCAGTACTTC.

Only a few counts were recorded for this clone. V gene TRBV19 combines with J gene TRBJ2-1; 10 positions agree with TRBD2. Germline trimming cut 7 bases from V and 7 bases from J; bases unmatched to any gene: 16. In germline, CDR1 is LNHDA, CDR2 SQIVND (reference sequence). This CDR3 is 17 amino acids long. The CDR3 is CASMRSSGGILLNEQFF. CDR3 DNA sequence: TGTGCCAGTATGCGTTCTAGCGGGGGTATTCTTCTAAATGAGCAGTTCTTC. The variable domain in full, completed from reference TRBV19 and TRBJ2-1, reads DGGITQSPKYLFRKEGQNVTLSCEQNLNHDAMYWYRQDPGQGLRLIYYSQIVNDFQKGDIAEGYSVSREKKESFPLTVTSAQKNPTAFYLCASMRSSGGILLNEQFFGPGTRLTVL.

V and J are TRBV29-1 and TRBJ2-7; D is ambiguous. The V gene lost 4 bases and the J gene lost 6 bases, with 16 bases spanning the gap. The germline V gene has CDR1 SQVTM and CDR2 ANQGSEA. The CDR3 has 13 residues. CDR3 protein: CSVGEESYGEQYF. CDR3 coding DNA: TGCAGCGTTGGAGAAGAATCTTACGGCGAGCAGTACTTC.

Comment on this clone: At the DNA level, this CDR3 is encoded by other sequences in the same sample as well. The V and J genes are TRBV5-4 and TRBJ2-1, with 9 bases lining up with TRBD2. Germline-derived CDR1 and CDR2 are SGHNT and YYREEE (reference sequence). The trim removed 2 bases at V and 6 bases at J, leaving 3 bases unmatched. The CDR3 is 14 amino acids. The CDR3, as DNA: TGTGCCAGCAGCTTAGCGGGGGGATCCAATGAGCAGTTCTTC. This translates into CASSLAGGSNEQFF.

This clone was seen only a few times. The V call is TRBV5-1, the J call TRBJ2-3, with 7 bases aligning to TRBD2. With 7 bases clipped from V and 1 base from J, the junction kept 3 bases outside the gene matches. CDR1 is SGHRS, CDR2 YFSETQ, per germline. This CDR3 is built from 13 residues. CDR3 sequence: CASLLAGTDTQYF. The CDR3 bases are TGCGCCAGCTTGCTAGCGGGCACAGATACGCAGTATTTT.

The chain uses TRBV11-2 and TRBJ2-2; 9 bases align to TRBD1. The V gene end was trimmed by 6 bases and the J gene end by 4 bases; junction bases not matched to a gene: 18. This CDR3 region has 19 residues. Germline CDR1 SGHAT, CDR2 FQNNGV. The CDR3 coding sequence is TGTGCCAGCAGAGATCAGAGGGGACAGGGCGTACAAAGCACCGGGGAGCTGTTTTTT. This gives the protein CASRDQRGQGVQSTGELFF.

The rearrangement uses TRBV27 and TRBJ1-1, with 7 bases identical to TRBD1. Germline values: CDR1 MNHEY, CDR2 SMNVEV (reference sequence). There are 15 residues in the CDR3. J lost 4 bases, V lost 5 bases, and 10 bases had no gene match. The chain's CDR3 is CASSLRQGWSTEAFF. The CDR3 DNA follows: TGTGCCAGCAGTCTTCGACAGGGATGGAGCACTGAAGCTTTCTTT.

The CDR3 loop reads CASSQGRGNEQYF. CDR3 sequence (DNA): TGTGCCAGCAGCCAAGGACGGGGGAACGAGCAGTACTTC. The rearrangement uses TRBV3-1 (or the pseudogene TRBV3-2) and TRBJ2-7, with D possibly matching TRBD2 (6 bases). From germline, CDR1 is LGHDT and CDR2 YNNKEL (reference sequence). Between the trimmed V and J ends, which lost 1 base and 5 bases, there was a span of 9 bases. This CDR3 spans 13 amino acids.

This clone was found once. The chain carries TRBV6-5 and TRBJ1-6, with 7 bases that match TRBD1. J gave up 10 bases and V 4 bases, and 7 bases lay outside the gene matches. The CDR3 is made up of 14 amino acids. Per the germline V gene, CDR1 is MNHEY and CDR2 is SVGAGI. The CDR3 protein is CASSFTGESSPLHF. As DNA, the CDR3 is TGTGCCAGCAGTTTTACAGGGGAAAGCTCACCCCTCCACTTT.

The V gene is TRBV3-1 (or the pseudogene TRBV3-2), the J gene TRBJ2-5; tentative D call: TRBD2 (5 bases). This CDR3 contains 16 residues. V lost 4 bases to trimming and J lost 2 bases, with 17 bases between them. Germline CDR1 and CDR2: LGHDT and YNNKEL (reference sequence). The CDR3 is CASSLKGRGFQETQYF. DNA of the CDR3: TGTGCCAGCAGCCTTAAGGGTCGCGGGTTTCAAGAGACCCAGTACTTC.

This clone was detected only a few times. This sequence joins TRBV7-3 and TRBJ2-4; TRBD1 is a possible D gene (6 bases). V lost 0 bases, J lost 6 bases, and 9 bases lay in between. The CDR3 sequence is 14 residues long. Germline values: CDR1 SGHTA, CDR2 FQGTGA. CDR3 amino acids: CASSLTSGANIQYF. As DNA, the CDR3 is TGTGCCAGCAGCTTAACGTCAGGGGCAAACATTCAGTACTTC.

Regarding this clone: A read error may produce the germline difference seen at one junction end. The chain joins TRBV29-1 to TRBJ1-1; TRBD1 matches 9 bases. Germline assignment: CDR1 SQVTM and CDR2 ANQGSEA. The CDR3 has 15 residues. The CDR3 nucleotides are TGCAGCGGTGAACTCTGGGGGACAGGGAAGACTGAAGCTTTCTTT. This encodes CSGELWGTGKTEAFF.

The chain carries TRBV7-9 and TRBJ2-7; the D is unclear. V lost 5 bases and J lost 3, with 8 bases in between. The CDR3 is made up of 12 amino acids. Germline CDR1 SEHNR, CDR2 FQNEAQ (reference sequence). The chain's CDR3 is CASSAGDYEQYF. The CDR3 DNA reads as TGTGCCAGCAGCGCCGGTGACTACGAGCAGTACTTC.

The rearrangement joins TRBV13 to TRBJ1-1; perhaps TRBD1 as D (5 bases). In germline, CDR1 is PRHDT, CDR2 FYEKMQ (reference sequence). The length of the CDR3 is 15 residues. V gave up 5 bases and J gave up 3 bases, with 16 bases separating them. This CDR3 is CASSMFDRPHTEAFF. DNA for the CDR3: TGTGCCAGCAGCATGTTTGACAGACCCCACACTGAAGCTTTCTTT.

The rearrangement links TRBV7-9 to TRBJ1-2, with D unclear. Germline V gene lookup returns CDR1 SEHNR and CDR2 FQNEAQ (reference sequence). The length of the CDR3 is 14 residues. Trimming stripped 1 base from V and 1 base from J, with 7 bases between. CDR3 amino acids: CASSLDLSNYGYTF. Written as DNA, the CDR3 is TGTGCCAGCAGCTTAGACCTCAGTAACTATGGCTACACCTTC. The full variable domain, with the rest looked up from reference TRBV7-9 and TRBJ1-2, is DTGVSQNPRHKITKRGQNVTFRCDPISEHNRLYWYRQTLGQGPEFLTYFQNEAQLEKSRLLSDRFSAERPKGSFSTLEIQRTEQGDSAMYLCASSLDLSNYGYTFGSGTRLTVV.

V and J are TRBV10-3 and TRBJ1-1, with 9 positions matching TRBD1. CDR1 is ENHRY and CDR2 is SYGVKD in the germline V gene. This CDR3 contains 17 residues. The ends lost 6 bases at V and 1 base at J; junction bases unmatched: 12. In nucleotides, the CDR3 is TGTGCCATCAGGGACAGGGGACATCTTACTGAGAACACTGAAGCTTTCTTT. Translating it yields CAIRDRGHLTENTEAFF.

The J gene is TRBJ1-2, the V gene TRBV20-1; weak D call: TRBD1 (5 bases). Germline CDR1 and CDR2: DFQATT and SNEGSKA (reference sequence). The CDR3 runs to 11 residues. The germline V and J ends were trimmed by 6 bases and 11 bases, with 16 bases remaining between them. CDR3: CSATIQGGYTF. The CDR3 DNA reads as TGCAGTGCAACCATTCAGGGAGGGTACACCTTC.